The sequence of this TCR beta chain was determined in a study of tumor and adjacent non-tumor tissue in lung cancer. The overall study: Patients comprised roughly 12 adenocarcinoma, 2 squamous cell carcinoma and 1 small cell lung cancer. The patients, roughly 10 men and five or six women, were roughly 30 to 85 with stage I to III disease. On average, productive TCRbeta reads reached roughly 4.2 million per sample.

TCRbeta libraries were built with three rounds of nested PCR, modified from ARM-PCR. TCRdb reprocessed the multiplex PCR reads with MiXCR, giving one entry per CDR3 protein. This sample has 65,000 to 75,000 distinct CDR3 sequences, with approximately 73% found just once. No cell sorting was done before RNA was extracted from the tissue. This non-tumor lung sample came from over 3 cm beyond the tumor edge. Trimming stripped 4 bases from V and 1 base from J, with 16 bases between. CDR1 is SGHVS and CDR2 is FQNEAQ in the germline V gene. This CDR3 has 17 amino acids. Whole-study findings and limits: Compared with tumor, normal lung showed significantly lower TCR diversity.

About this clonotype: What it recognizes is unknown.

The source of this sequence is a man aged 55 to 70 with non-small cell lung cancer. The chain uses TRBV7-8 and TRBJ2-2; unclear D gene. The specimen sequenced was distant non-tumor lung tissue. This chain's CDR3 is CASSSPRAGLNTGELFF. For the CDR3, the DNA is TGTGCCAGCAGCTCGCCTCGGGCAGGATTGAACACCGGGGAGCTGTTTTTT.